These T cell receptor beta chains were read from a single sample in a study of cytomegalovirus exposure and HLA in healthy donors. Only in-frame clones appear in the TCRdb table, and some are missing; sequencing was by immunoSEQ multiplex PCR. Altogether a few hundred thousand clones are present, about 92% being singletons, with the ten largest covering approximately 3%. What was sequenced was PBMCs. The source of these receptors is a woman between 25 and 40 years old in good health and CMV-seronegative. CDR3s include the opening cysteine and the closing phenylalanine or tryptophan. D genes are given only for firm matches. Clone size is not always given. Where it is, it says once, few, many or a class for expanded clones.

CASSPYRMGTNQETQYF	TGTGCCAGCAGCCCATATCGAATGGGGACGAACCAAGAGACCCAGTACTTC	TRBJ2-5	-	TRBV11-2	-
CSVTRSPGTRDYEQYF	TGCAGCGTTACCCGAAGCCCCGGGACTAGAGACTACGAGCAGTACTTC	TRBJ2-7	once	TRBV29-1	TRBD2
CASSVVPTETNYGYTF	TGTGCCAGCAGCGTAGTTCCCACAGAAACTAACTATGGCTACACCTTC	TRBJ1-2	-	TRBV9	-
CASCIARVSYEQYF	TGTGCCAGCTGTATAGCGAGAGTTTCCTACGAGCAGTACTTC	TRBJ2-7	-	TRBV7-6	-
CASSFSGHQFF	TGTGCCAGCAGTTTCTCGGGACACCAATTCTTC	TRBJ2-1	-	TRBV28	-
CASSLKAGRRSTDTQYF	TGTGCCAGCAGTTTGAAGGCCGGGAGAAGAAGCACAGATACGCAGTATTTT	TRBJ2-3	-	TRBV28	-
CASSIPRQLNTGELFF	TGTGCCAGTAGTATTCCGCGCCAGCTCAACACCGGGGAGCTGTTTTTT	TRBJ2-2	-	TRBV19	-
CASSPARGYETQYF	TGTGCCAGCAGCCCAGCGAGGGGCTACGAGACCCAGTACTTC	TRBJ2-5	-	TRBV11-3	-
CASSDSHSTDTQYF	TGTGCCAGCAGTGACTCACATAGCACAGATACGCAGTATTTT	TRBJ2-3	-	TRBV6-4	-
CASSFVAPGELFF	TGTGCCAGCAGTTTCGTGGCACCCGGGGAGCTGTTTTTT	TRBJ2-2	-	TRBV28	-
CASSDSGLAGRRYNEQFF	TGTGCCAGCAGTGACTCCGGACTAGCGGGACGACGATACAATGAGCAGTTCTTC	TRBJ2-1	once	TRBV25-1	TRBD2
CASRMNGELFF	TGTGCCAGCAGAATGAACGGGGAGCTGTTTTTT	TRBJ2-2	-	TRBV6-5	-
CASSQVASLEQYF	TGTGCCAGCAGCCAAGTGGCTAGCCTCGAGCAGTACTTC	TRBJ2-7	-	TRBV11-2	-
CASRSGQGMLNTIYF	TGTGCCAGCAGGTCGGGACAGGGGATGTTAAACACCATATATTTT	TRBJ1-3	-	TRBV28	TRBD1
CASSSSGTSAFEQYF	TGTGCCAGCAGCTCATCCGGGACTAGCGCTTTCGAGCAGTACTTC	TRBJ2-7	-	TRBV7-8	TRBD2
CASSTNRRHARRPQETQYF	TGTGCCAGCAGCACGAACCGCCGACACGCTCGCCGTCCTCAAGAGACCCAGTACTTC	TRBJ2-5	-	TRBV28	-
CASSTSGYNEQFF	TGTGCCAGTAGTACTAGCGGTTACAATGAGCAGTTCTTC	TRBJ2-1	-	TRBV19	TRBD2
CASSQVGGSGELFF	TGCGCCAGCAGCCAGGTCGGTGGCTCCGGGGAGCTGTTTTTT	TRBJ2-2	-	TRBV4-1	-
CANPTGGGFEPQHF	TGCGCCAACCCGACAGGGGGCGGCTTTGAACCCCAGCATTTT	TRBJ1-5	-	TRBV5-1	TRBD1
CASSIDSGSFSYNEQFF	TGTGCCAGTAGTATAGATAGCGGGAGTTTCTCCTACAATGAGCAGTTCTTC	TRBJ2-1	-	TRBV19	TRBD2
CASSLVPGLAGQETQYF	TGTGCCAGCAGCTTAGTACCGGGACTAGCGGGACAAGAGACCCAGTACTTC	TRBJ2-5	-	TRBV7-2	TRBD2
CASLRDTGTGDYEQYF	TGTGCCAGCTTGCGGGATACCGGGACAGGGGACTACGAGCAGTACTTC	TRBJ2-7	-	TRBV21-1	-
CASRPSGSVKNIQYF	TGTGCCAGCAGGCCTAGCGGGAGTGTCAAAAACATTCAGTACTTC	TRBJ2-4	-	TRBV25-1	TRBD2
CASGTSGYNEQFF	TGTGCCAGCGGGACTAGCGGTTACAATGAGCAGTTCTTC	TRBJ2-1	once	TRBV19	TRBD2
CASSQDRYRGTDTQYF	TGCGCCAGCAGCCAAGATAGATACAGGGGCACAGATACGCAGTATTTT	TRBJ2-3	-	TRBV4-1	-
CASSLGWGTGEQYF	TGTGCCAGCAGCTTAGGCTGGGGTACCGGCGAGCAGTACTTC	TRBJ2-7	-	TRBV7-9	-
CASSSTSGRAQETQYF	TGCGCCAGCAGCTCGACTAGCGGGAGGGCTCAAGAGACCCAGTACTTC	TRBJ2-5	-	TRBV5-1	TRBD2
CASSLEVGAGGGEQYF	TGTGCCAGCAGCTTAGAAGTTGGGGCAGGGGGTGGCGAGCAGTACTTC	TRBJ2-7	-	TRBV7-6	TRBD1
CASSRRTGPSGNTIYF	TGTGCCAGCAGTCGACGGACAGGGCCCTCTGGAAACACCATATATTTT	TRBJ1-3	-	TRBV28	TRBD1
CASSSQGATNEKLFF	TGTGCCAGCAGTTCACAGGGGGCAACTAATGAAAAACTGTTTTTT	TRBJ1-4	-	TRBV27	TRBD1
CSVEDLARVGEQYF	TGCAGCGTTGAAGATTTGGCCAGGGTGGGAGAGCAGTACTTC	TRBJ2-7	-	TRBV29-1	-
CASSLDQGRMNTEAFF	TGTGCCAGCAGCTTAGACCAGGGGCGAATGAACACTGAAGCTTTCTTT	TRBJ1-1	-	TRBV7-6	-
CASGTLGGQETQYF	TGTGCCAGCGGAACCCTCGGGGGGCAAGAGACCCAGTACTTC	TRBJ2-5	-	TRBV27	TRBD2
CASGLGYGYTF	TGTGCCAGCGGCCTGGGGTATGGCTACACCTTC	TRBJ1-2	-	TRBV5-5	-
CASRGRTGGF	TGTGCCAGCAGGGGTAGGACAGGGGGTTTC	TRBJ2-7	-	TRBV28	TRBD1
CASSLLAGENEQFF	TGTGCCAGCAGCTTACTAGCGGGAGAAAATGAGCAGTTCTTC	TRBJ2-1	once	TRBV11-3	TRBD2
CASSSLAGWRERTDTQYF	TGTGCCAGCAGTTCCCTAGCCGGCTGGCGGGAGAGGACAGATACGCAGTATTTT	TRBJ2-3	once	TRBV27	TRBD2
CASSTRTGYSTDTQYF	TGTGCCAGCAGCACGCGAACGGGGTATAGCACAGATACGCAGTATTTT	TRBJ2-3	-	TRBV9	-
CASSLGLSSYNEQFF	TGCGCCAGCAGCTTGGGACTCAGCTCCTACAATGAGCAGTTCTTC	TRBJ2-1	-	TRBV5-1	-
CASRQLDRGDYEQYF	TGTGCCAGCAGACAGCTGGACAGGGGAGACTACGAGCAGTACTTC	TRBJ2-7	-	TRBV6-1	TRBD1
CSVSSQGLAGVAETQYF	TGCAGCGTTTCATCTCAGGGACTAGCGGGAGTGGCAGAGACCCAGTACTTC	TRBJ2-5	once	TRBV29-1	TRBD2
CASSRGRSSYEQYF	TGTGCCAGCAGCCGCGGGAGGAGCTCCTACGAGCAGTACTTC	TRBJ2-7	-	TRBV13	TRBD2
CASSYSWTGGYEQYF	TGTGCCAGCAGTTACTCGTGGACAGGAGGATACGAGCAGTACTTC	TRBJ2-7	few	TRBV6-5	TRBD1